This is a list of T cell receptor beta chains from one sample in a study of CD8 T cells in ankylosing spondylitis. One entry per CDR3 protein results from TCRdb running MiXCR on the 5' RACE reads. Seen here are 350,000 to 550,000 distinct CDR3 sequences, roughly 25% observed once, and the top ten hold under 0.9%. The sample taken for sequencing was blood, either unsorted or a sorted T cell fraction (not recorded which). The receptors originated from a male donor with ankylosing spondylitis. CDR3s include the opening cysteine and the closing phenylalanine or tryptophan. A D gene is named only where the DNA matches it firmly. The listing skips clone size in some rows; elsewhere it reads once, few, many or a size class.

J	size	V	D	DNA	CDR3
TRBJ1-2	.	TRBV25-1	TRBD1	TGTGCCAGCAGACCTCCGGGACAGGGCGAAACTGGTGGCTACACCTTC	CASRPPGQGETGGYTF
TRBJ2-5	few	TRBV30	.	TGTGCCTGGAGATCCAGGGGAGTAGAGACCCAGTACTTC	CAWRSRGVETQYF
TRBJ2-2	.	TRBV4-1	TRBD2	TGCGCCAGCAGCCACCCGACTAGCGGGATGGGCGGGGAGCTGTTTTTT	CASSHPTSGMGGELFF
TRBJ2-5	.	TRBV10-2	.	TGCGCCAGCAGTGATAAGAATATCTTGTTTCAAGAGACCCAGTACTTC	CASSDKNILFQETQYF
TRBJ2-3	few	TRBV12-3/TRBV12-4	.	TGTGCCAGCAGTTTAGCCACGGATTGGGGCACAGATACGCAGTATTTT	CASSLATDWGTDTQYF
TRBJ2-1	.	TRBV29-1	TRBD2	TGCAGCGTTGACGCAGGGACTAGCGGGTACAATGAGCAGTTCTTC	CSVDAGTSGYNEQFF
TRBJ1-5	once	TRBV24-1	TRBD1	TGTGCCACCGCGACAGGGGGGGAATATCAGCCCCAGCATTTT	CATATGGEYQPQHF
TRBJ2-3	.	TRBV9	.	TGTGCCAGCAGCGTAGGGCAGTCAGAAGATACGCAGTATTTT	CASSVGQSEDTQYF
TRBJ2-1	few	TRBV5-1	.	TGCGCCAGCAGCCGGCAGGGTGGATTACTTTCCTACAATGAGCAGTTCTTC	CASSRQGGLLSYNEQFF
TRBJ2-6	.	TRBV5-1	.	TGCGCCAGCAGCCGGGAACGCTTGGGGGCCAACGTCCTGACTTTC	CASSRERLGANVLTF
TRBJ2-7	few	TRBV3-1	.	TGTGCCAGCAGCCAATTTACGGGGGCGGGTTACGAGCAGTACTTC	CASSQFTGAGYEQYF
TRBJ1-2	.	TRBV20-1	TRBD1	TGCAGTGCTAGGGAGATCGTCTACCGGGACAGGGTTGGCTATGGCTACACCTTC	CSAREIVYRDRVGYGYTF
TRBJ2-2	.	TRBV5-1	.	TGCGCCAGCAGCTTGAGTTTCGGCGGCACCGGGGAGCTGTTTTTT	CASSLSFGGTGELFF
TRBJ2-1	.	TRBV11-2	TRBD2	TGTGCCAGCAGCTTGTTGAGCGGGACTTACGATGAGCAGTTCTTC	CASSLLSGTYDEQFF
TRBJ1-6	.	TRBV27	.	TGTGCCAGCAGTTCCTCCCAGGGGACGGGTTCACCCCTCCACTTT	CASSSSQGTGSPLHF
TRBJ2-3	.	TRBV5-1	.	TGCGCCAGCAGCCCAGGGTCTCCAGATACGCAGTATTTT	CASSPGSPDTQYF
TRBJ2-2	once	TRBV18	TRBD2	TGTGCCAGCTCACCAAATAAAGCGGGAGTATCCGGGGAGCTGTTTTTT	CASSPNKAGVSGELFF
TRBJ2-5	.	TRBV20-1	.	TGCAGTGCTTCCTCAGGGGCGCTAGAGACCCAGTACTTC	CSASSGALETQYF
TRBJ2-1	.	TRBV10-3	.	TGTGCCATCAGTGAGTCGACCGGGGGGACATGGAATGAGCAGTTCTTC	CAISESTGGTWNEQFF
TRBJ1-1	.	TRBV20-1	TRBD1	TGCAGTGCTAGGCGGACAGGGAACACTGAAGCTTTCTTT	CSARRTGNTEAFF
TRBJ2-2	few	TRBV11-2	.	TGTGCCAGCAGCTTACCCGGAAAGTTCCGGACATCGAACACCGGGGAGCTGTTTTTT	CASSLPGKFRTSNTGELFF
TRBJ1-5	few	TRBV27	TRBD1	TGTGCCAGCAGTCCCCGGGACAGGGGGATTAACGGCAATCAGCCCCAGCATTTT	CASSPRDRGINGNQPQHF